A single T cell receptor beta chain is shown here with its context. This CDR3 has 12 residues. CDR1 is KGHDR and CDR2 is SFDVKD in the germline V gene. V shed 4 bases and J 10 bases; nucleotides not matched to a gene: 5. Some clones are missing from TCRdb's copy, which holds only in-frame ones; the method was immunoSEQ multiplex PCR. This table has roughly 130,000 clones, about 80% appearing once. This sample was taken from a study of blood T cell repertoires in COVID-19. The receptor was derived from a man aged 35 to 55 with active or convalescent COVID-19. The sample consisted of peripheral blood. The chain employs TRBV24-1 and TRBJ1-1; the match to TRBD1 covers 7 bases. In nucleotides, the CDR3 is TGTGCCACCAGTGAACCAGGGGGGAGAGCTTTCTTT. It specifies CATSEPGGRAFF.